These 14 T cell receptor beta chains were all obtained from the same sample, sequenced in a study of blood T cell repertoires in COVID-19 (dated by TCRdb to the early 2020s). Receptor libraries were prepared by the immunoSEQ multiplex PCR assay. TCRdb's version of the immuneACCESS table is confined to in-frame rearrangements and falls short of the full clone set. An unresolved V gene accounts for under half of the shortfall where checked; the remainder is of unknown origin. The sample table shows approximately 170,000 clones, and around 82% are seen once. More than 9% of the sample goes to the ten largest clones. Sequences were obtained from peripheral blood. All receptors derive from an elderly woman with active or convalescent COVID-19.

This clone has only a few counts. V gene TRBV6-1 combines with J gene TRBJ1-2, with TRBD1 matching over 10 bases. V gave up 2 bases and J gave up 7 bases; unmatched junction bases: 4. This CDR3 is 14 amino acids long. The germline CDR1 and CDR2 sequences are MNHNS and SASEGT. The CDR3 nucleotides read TGTGCCAGCAGTGAACGGGACAGGGGAGGTGGCTACACCTTC. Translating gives CASSERDRGGGYTF.

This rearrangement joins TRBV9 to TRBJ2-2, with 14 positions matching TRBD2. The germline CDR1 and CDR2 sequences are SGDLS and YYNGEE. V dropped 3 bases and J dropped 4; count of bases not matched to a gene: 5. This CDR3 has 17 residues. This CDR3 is CASSARLAGGSTGELFF. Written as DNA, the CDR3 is TGTGCCAGCAGCGCCCGACTAGCGGGAGGGTCCACCGGGGAGCTGTTTTTT.

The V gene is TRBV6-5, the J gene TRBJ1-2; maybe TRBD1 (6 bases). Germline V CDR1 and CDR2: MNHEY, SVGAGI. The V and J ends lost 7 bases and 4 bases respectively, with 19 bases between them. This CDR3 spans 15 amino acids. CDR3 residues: CASTPRAGEGYGYTF. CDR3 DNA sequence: TGTGCCAGCACCCCTCGGGCAGGGGAAGGCTATGGCTACACCTTC.

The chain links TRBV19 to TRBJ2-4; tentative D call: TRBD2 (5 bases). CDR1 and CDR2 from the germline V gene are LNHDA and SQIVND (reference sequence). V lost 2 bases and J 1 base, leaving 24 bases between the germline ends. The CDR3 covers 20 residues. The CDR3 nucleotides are TGTGCCAGTAGTATAATTGTGGATAGCGTGAGAAACCGGGCCAAAAACATTCAGTACTTC. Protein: CASSIIVDSVRNRAKNIQYF.

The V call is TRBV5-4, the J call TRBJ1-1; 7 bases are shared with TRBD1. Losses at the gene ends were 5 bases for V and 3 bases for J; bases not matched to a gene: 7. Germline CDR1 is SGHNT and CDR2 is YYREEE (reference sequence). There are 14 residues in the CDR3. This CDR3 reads CASSRGGRDTEAFF. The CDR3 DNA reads TGTGCCAGCAGTAGAGGGGGCAGGGACACTGAAGCTTTCTTT.

The CDR3: CASSPGLAGVGELFF. The DNA for the CDR3 is TGTGCCAGCAGCCCTGGACTAGCGGGAGTCGGGGAGCTGTTTTTT. V gene TRBV5-4 combines with J gene TRBJ2-2, with 13 bases matching TRBD2. With 4 bases clipped from V and 7 bases from J, the junction kept 4 bases outside the gene matches. Per the germline V gene, CDR1 is SGHNT and CDR2 is YYREEE (reference sequence). CDR3 length: 15 amino acids. Drawing the rest from reference TRBV5-4 and TRBJ2-2, the complete variable domain is ETGVTQSPTHLIKTRGQQVTLRCSSQSGHNTVSWYQQALGQGPQFIFQYYREEENGRGNFPPRFSGLQFPNYSSELNVNALELDDSALYLCASSPGLAGVGELFFGEGSRLTVL.

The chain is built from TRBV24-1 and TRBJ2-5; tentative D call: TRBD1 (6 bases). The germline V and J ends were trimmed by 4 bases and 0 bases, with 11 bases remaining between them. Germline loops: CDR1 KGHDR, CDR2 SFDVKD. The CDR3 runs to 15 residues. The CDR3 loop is CATSEGRDNQETQYF. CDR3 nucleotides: TGTGCCACCAGTGAAGGCCGGGACAACCAAGAGACCCAGTACTTC.

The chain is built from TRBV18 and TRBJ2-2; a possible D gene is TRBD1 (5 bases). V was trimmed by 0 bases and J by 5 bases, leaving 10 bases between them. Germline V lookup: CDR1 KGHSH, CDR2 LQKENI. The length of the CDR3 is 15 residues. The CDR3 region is CASSPPEGATGELFF. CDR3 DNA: TGTGCCAGCTCACCACCGGAAGGGGCTACCGGGGAGCTGTTTTTT. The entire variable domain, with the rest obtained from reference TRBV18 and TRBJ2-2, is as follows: NAGVMQNPRHLVRRRGQEARLRCSPMKGHSHVYWYRQLPEEGLKFMVYLQKENIIDESGMPKERFSAEFPKEGPSILRIQQVVRGDSAAYFCASSPPEGATGELFFGEGSRLTVL.

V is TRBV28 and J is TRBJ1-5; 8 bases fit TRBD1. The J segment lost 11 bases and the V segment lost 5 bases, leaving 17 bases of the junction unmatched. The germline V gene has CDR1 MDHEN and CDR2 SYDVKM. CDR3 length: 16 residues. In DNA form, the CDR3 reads TGTGCCAGCAGTCGAGCGACTGGACAGGGACAACCGGCCCAGCATTTT. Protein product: CASSRATGQGQPAQHF. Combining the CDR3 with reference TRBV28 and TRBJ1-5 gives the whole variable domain DVKVTQSSRYLVKRTGEKVFLECVQDMDHENMFWYRQDPGLGLRLIYFSYDVKMKEKGDIPEGYSVSREKKERFSLILESASTNQTSMYLCASSRATGQGQPAQHFGDGTRLSIL.

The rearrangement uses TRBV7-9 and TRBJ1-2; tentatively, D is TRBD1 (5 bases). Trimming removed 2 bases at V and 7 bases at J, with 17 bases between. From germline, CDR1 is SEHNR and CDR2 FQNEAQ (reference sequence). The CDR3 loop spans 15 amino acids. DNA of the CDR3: TGTGCCAGCAGCTTATATAGTATGGGGCGAAGTGGCTACACCTTC. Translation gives CASSLYSMGRSGYTF.

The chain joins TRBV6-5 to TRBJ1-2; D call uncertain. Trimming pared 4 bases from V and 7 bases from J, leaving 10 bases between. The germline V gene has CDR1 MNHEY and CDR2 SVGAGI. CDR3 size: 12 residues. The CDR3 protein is CASSFHSGGYTF. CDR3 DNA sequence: TGTGCCAGCAGTTTCCACTCGGGTGGCTACACCTTC.

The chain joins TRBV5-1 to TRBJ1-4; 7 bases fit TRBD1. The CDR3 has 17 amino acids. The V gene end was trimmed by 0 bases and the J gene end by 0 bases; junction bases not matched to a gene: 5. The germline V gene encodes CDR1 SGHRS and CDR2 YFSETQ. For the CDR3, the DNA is TGCGCCAGCAGCTTGGCGGGACAGAAGTCAACTAATGAAAAACTGTTTTTT. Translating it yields CASSLAGQKSTNEKLFF. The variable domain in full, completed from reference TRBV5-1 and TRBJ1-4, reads KAGVTQTPRYLIKTRGQQVTLSCSPISGHRSVSWYQQTPGQGLQFLFEYFSETQRNKGNFPGRFSGRQFSNSRSEMNVSTLELGDSALYLCASSLAGQKSTNEKLFFGSGTQLSVL.

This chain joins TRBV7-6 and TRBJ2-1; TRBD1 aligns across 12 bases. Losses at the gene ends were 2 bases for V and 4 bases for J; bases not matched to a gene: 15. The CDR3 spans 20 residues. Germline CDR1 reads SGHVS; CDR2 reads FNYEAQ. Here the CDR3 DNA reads TGTGCCAGCAGCTTATCCATGACGGGACAGGGGGCCAGCGGTTACAATGAGCAGTTCTTC. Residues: CASSLSMTGQGASGYNEQFF.

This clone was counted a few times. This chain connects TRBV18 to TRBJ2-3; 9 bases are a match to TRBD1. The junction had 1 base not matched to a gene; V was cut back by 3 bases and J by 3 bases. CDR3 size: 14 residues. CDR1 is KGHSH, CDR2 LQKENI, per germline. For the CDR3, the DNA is TGTGCCAGCTCACCCGGGACAGGGACAGATACGCAGTATTTT. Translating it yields CASSPGTGTDTQYF.